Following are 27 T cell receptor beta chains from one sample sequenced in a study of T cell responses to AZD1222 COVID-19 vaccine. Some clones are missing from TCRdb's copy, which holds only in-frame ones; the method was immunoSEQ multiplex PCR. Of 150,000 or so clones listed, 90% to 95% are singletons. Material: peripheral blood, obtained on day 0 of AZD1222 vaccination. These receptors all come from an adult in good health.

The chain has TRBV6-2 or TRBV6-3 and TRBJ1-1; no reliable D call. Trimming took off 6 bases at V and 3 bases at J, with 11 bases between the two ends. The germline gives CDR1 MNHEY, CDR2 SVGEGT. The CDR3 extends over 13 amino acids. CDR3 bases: TGTGCCAGCAGCTCGCAGTACGACACTGAAGCTTTCTTT. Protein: CASSSQYDTEAFF.

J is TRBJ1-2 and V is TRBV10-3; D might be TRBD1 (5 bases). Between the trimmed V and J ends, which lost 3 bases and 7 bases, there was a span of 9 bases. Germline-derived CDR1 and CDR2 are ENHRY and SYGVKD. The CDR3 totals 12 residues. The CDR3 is CAISEGDGGYTF. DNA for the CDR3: TGTGCCATCAGTGAAGGGGACGGTGGCTACACCTTC.

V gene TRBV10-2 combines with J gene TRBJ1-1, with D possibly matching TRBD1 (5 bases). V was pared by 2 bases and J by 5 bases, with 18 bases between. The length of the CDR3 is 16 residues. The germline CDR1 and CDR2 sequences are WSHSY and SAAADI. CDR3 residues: CASSEQGSRPRTEAFF. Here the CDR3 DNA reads TGCGCCAGCAGTGAGCAGGGCAGTCGCCCGAGGACTGAAGCTTTCTTT.

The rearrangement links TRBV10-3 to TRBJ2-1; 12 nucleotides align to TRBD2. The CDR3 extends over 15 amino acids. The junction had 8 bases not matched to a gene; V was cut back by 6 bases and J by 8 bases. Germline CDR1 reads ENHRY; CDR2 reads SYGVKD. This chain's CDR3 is CAISSTSGSYHEQFF. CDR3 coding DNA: TGTGCCATCAGCTCGACTAGCGGGAGTTACCATGAGCAGTTCTTC.

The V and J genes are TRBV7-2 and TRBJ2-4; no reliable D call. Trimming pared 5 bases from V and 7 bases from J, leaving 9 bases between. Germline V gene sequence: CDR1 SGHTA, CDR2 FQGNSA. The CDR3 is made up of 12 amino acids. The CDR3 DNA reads TGTGCCAGCAGCCAGAGTCAGAACATTCAGTACTTC. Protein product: CASSQSQNIQYF.

CDR3 residues: CASSKGLAGGHGSDTQYF. The CDR3 DNA follows: TGTGCCAGCAGTAAGGGACTAGCGGGGGGGCATGGGTCAGATACGCAGTATTTT. The genes are TRBV7-6 and TRBJ2-3; 16 nucleotides line up with TRBD2. Germline CDR1 and CDR2: SGHVS and FNYEAQ. Unmatched junction bases numbered 10, after V lost 6 bases and J lost 4 bases. This CDR3 has 18 amino acids.

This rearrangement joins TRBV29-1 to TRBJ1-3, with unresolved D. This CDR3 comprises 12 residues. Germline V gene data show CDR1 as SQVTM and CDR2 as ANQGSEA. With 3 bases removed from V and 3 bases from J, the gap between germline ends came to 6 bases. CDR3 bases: TGCAGCGTTGATCTTGGTGGAAACACCATATATTTT. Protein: CSVDLGGNTIYF.

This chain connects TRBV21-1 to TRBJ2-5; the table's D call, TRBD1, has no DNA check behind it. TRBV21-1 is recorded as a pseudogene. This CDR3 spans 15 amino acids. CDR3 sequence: CASSKAWDRQETQYF. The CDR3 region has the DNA TGTGCCAGCAGCAAAGCCTGGGACAGACAAGAGACCCAGTACTTC.

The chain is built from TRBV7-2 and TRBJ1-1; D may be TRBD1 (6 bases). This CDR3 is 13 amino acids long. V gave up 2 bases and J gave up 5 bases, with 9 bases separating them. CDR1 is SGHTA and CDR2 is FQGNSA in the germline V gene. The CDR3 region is CASSLQGRTEAFF. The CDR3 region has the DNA TGTGCCAGCAGCTTACAGGGGAGGACTGAAGCTTTCTTT.

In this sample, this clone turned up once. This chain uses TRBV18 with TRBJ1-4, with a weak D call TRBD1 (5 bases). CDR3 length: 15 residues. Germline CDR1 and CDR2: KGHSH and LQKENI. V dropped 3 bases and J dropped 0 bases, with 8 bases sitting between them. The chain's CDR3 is CASSPRVATNEKLFF. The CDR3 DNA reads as TGTGCCAGCTCACCCAGGGTTGCAACTAATGAAAAACTGTTTTTT.

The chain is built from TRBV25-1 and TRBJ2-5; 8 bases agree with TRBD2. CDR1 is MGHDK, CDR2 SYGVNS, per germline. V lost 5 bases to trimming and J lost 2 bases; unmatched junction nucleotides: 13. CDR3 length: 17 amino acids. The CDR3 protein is CASSLTGGSWKQETQYF. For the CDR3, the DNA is TGTGCCAGCAGTTTGACGGGAGGGAGCTGGAAGCAAGAGACCCAGTACTTC.

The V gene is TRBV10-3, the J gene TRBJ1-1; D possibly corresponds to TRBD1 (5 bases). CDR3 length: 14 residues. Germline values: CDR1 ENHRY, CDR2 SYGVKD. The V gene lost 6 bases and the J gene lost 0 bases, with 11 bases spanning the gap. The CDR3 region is CAIRRDGLNTEAFF. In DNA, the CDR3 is TGTGCCATCAGGCGGGACGGCCTGAACACTGAAGCTTTCTTT.

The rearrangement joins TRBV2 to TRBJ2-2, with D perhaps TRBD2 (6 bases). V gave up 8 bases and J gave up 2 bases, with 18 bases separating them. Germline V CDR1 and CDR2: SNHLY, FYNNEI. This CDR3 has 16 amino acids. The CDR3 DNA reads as TGTGCCAGCCGACCCGAACCGGGGGTAAACACCGGGGAGCTGTTTTTT. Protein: CASRPEPGVNTGELFF.

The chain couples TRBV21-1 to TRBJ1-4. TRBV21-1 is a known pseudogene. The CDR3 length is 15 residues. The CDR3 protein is CASSKGRVTNEKLFF. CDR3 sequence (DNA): TGTGCCAGCAGCAAAGGTAGGGTAACTAATGAAAAACTGTTTTTT.

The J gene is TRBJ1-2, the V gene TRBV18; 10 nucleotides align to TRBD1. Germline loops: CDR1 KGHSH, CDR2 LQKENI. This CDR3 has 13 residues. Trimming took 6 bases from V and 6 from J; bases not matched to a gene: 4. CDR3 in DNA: TGTGCCAGCTCGGGAGGGACAGGGGATGGCTACACCTTC. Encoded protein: CASSGGTGDGYTF.

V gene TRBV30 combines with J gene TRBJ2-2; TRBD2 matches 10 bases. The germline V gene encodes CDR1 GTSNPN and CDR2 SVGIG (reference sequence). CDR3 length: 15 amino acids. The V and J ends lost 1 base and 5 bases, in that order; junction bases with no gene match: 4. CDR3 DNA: TGTGCCTGGAGTGGGCTAGCGGGAGCTACCGGGGAGCTGTTTTTT. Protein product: CAWSGLAGATGELFF.

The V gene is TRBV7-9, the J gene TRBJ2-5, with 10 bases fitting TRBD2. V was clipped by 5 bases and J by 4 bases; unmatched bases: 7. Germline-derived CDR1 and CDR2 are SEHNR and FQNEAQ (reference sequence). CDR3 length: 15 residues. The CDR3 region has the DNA TGTGCCAGCAGCGCCCGGACTAGCGGTGGAGAGACCCAGTACTTC. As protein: CASSARTSGGETQYF.

CDR3 bases: TGTGCCAGCAGGGGGACTAGCGGGAGGGCCCAGGAGACCCAGTACTTC. It codes for CASRGTSGRAQETQYF. The rearrangement joins TRBV2 to TRBJ2-5; 16 nucleotides match TRBD2. V lost 6 bases, J lost 5 bases, and 6 bases stayed unmatched. Germline values: CDR1 SNHLY, CDR2 FYNNEI. The length of the CDR3 is 16 residues.

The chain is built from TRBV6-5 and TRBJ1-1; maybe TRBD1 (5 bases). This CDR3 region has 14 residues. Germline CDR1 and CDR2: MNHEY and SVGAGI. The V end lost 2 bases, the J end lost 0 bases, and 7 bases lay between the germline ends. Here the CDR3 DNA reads TGTGCCAGCAGTTACGACAGCATGAACACTGAAGCTTTCTTT. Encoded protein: CASSYDSMNTEAFF.

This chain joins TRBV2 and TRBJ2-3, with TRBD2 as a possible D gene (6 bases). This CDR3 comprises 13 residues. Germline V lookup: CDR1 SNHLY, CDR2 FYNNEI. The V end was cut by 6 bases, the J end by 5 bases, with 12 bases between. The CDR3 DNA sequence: TGTGCCAGCAGCCTCGAGGGACTAGATACGCAGTATTTT. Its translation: CASSLEGLDTQYF.

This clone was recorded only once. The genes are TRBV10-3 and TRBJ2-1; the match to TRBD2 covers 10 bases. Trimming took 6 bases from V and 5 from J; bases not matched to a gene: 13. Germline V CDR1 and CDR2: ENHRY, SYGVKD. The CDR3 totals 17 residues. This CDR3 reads CAISQPISGGPHNEQFF. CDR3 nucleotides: TGTGCCATCAGCCAACCCATTAGCGGGGGGCCGCACAATGAGCAGTTCTTC.

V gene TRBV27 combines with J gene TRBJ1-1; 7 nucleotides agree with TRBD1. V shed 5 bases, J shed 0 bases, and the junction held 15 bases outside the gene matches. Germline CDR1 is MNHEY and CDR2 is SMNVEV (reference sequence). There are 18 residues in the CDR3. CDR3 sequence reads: CASSPLGRGLFLNTEAFF. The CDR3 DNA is TGTGCCAGCAGTCCCCTGGGGAGGGGGCTGTTTCTGAACACTGAAGCTTTCTTT.

The CDR3 loop is CASSVVDFRYNEQFF. As DNA, the CDR3 is TGTGCCAGCAGCGTAGTCGATTTCCGCTACAATGAGCAGTTCTTC. This sequence joins TRBV9 and TRBJ2-1, with D uncertain. The CDR3 consists of 15 residues. Germline CDR1 is SGDLS and CDR2 is YYNGEE. V dropped 0 bases and J dropped 3 bases, with 10 bases sitting between them.

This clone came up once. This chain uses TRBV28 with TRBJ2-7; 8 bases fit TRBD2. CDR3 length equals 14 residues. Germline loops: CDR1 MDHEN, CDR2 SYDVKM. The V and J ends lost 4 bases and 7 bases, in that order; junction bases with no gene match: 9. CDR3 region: CASSSPVIAGEQYF. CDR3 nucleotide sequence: TGTGCCAGCAGTTCCCCGGTAATAGCGGGAGAGCAGTACTTC.

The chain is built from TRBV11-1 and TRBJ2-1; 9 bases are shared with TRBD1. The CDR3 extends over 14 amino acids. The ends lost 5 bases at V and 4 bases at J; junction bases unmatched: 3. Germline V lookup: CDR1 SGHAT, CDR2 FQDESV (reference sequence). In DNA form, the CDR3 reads TGTGCCAGCAGCCAGGGACAGGGTTACAATGAGCAGTTCTTC. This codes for CASSQGQGYNEQFF.

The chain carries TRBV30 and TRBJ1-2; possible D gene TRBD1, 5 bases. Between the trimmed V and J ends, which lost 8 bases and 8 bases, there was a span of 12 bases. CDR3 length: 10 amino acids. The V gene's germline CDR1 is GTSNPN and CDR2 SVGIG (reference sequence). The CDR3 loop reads CARRAGGYTF. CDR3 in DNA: TGTGCCCGCAGGGCCGGGGGCTACACCTTC.

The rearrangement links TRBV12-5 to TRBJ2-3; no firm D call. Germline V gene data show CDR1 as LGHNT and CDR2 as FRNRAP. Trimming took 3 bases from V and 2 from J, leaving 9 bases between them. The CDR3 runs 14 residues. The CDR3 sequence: CASGFGSHTDTQYF. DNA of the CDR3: TGTGCTAGTGGTTTTGGCAGCCACACAGATACGCAGTATTTT.